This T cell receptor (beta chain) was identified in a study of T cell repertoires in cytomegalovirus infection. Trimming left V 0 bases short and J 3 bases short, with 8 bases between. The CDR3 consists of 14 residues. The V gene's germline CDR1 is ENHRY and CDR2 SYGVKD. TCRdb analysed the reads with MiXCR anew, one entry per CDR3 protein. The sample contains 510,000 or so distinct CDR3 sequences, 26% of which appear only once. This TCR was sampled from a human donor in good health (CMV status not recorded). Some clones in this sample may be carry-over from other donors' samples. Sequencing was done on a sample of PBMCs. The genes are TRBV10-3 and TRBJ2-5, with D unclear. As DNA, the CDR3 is TGTGCCATCAGTGAGTCTTTAAGGGAAGAGACCCAGTACTTC. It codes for CAISESLREETQYF.